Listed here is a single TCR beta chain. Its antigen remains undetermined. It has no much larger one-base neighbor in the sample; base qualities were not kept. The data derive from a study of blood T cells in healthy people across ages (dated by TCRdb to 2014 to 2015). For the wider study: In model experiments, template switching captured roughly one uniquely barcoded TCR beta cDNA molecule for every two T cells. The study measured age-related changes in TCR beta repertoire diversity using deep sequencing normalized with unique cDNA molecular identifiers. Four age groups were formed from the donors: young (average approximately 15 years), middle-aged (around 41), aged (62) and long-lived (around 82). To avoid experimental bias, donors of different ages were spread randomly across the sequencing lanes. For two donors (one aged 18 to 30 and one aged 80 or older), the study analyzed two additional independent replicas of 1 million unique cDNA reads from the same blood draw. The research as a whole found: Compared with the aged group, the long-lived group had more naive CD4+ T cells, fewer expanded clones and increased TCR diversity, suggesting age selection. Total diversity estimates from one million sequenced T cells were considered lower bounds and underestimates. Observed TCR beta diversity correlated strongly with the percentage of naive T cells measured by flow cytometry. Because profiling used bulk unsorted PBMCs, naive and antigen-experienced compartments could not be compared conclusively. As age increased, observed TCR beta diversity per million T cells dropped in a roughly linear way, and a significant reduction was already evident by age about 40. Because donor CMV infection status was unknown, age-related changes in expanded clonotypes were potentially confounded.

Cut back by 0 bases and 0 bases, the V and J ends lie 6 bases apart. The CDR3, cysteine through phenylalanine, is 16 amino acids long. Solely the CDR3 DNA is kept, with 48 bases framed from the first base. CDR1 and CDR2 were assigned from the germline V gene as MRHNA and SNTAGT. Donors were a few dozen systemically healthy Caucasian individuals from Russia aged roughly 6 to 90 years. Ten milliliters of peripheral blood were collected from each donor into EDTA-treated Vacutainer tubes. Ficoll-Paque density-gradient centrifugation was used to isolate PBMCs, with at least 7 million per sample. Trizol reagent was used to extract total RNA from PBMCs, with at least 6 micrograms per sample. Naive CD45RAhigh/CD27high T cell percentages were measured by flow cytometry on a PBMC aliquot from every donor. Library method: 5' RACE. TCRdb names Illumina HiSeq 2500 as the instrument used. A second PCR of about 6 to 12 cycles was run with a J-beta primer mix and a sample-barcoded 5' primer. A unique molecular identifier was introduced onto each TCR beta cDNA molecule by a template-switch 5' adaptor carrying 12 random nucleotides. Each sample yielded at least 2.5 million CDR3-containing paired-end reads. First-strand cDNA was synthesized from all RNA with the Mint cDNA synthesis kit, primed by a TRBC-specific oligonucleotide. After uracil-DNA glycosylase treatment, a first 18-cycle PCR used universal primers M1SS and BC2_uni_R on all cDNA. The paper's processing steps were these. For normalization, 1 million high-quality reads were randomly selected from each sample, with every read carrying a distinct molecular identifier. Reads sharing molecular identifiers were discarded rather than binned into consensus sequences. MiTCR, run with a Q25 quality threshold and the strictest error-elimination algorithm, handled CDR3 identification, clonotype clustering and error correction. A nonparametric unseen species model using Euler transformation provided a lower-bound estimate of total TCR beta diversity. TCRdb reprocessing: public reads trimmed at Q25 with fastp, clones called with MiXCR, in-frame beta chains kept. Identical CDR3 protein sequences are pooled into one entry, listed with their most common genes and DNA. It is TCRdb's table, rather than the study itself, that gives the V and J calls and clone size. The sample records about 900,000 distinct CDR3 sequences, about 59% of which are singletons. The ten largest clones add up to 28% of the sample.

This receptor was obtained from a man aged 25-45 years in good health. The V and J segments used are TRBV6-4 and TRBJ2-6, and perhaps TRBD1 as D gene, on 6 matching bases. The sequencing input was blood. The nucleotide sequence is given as TGTGCCAGCAGTGACTCGGACAGCTCTGGGGCCAACGTCCTGACTTTC. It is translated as CASSDSDSSGANVLTF.